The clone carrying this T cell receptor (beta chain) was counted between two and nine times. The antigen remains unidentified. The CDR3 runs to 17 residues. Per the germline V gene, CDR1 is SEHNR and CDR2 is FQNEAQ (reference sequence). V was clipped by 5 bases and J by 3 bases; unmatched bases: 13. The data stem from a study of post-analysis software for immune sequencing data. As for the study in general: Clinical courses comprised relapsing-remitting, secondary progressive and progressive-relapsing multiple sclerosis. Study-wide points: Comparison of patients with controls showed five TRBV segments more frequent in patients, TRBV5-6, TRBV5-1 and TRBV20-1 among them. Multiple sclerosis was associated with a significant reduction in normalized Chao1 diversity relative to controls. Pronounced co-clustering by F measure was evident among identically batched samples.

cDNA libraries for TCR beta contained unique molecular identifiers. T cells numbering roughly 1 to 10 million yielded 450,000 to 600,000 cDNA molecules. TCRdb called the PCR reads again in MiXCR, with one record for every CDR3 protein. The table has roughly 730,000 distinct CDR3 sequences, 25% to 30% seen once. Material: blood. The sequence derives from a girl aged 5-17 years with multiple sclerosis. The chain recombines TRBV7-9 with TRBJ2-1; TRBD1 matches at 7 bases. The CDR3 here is CASSRYLTTGIYNEQFF. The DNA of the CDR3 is TGTGCCAGCAGCCGATACCTAACGACAGGGATCTACAATGAGCAGTTCTTC.